Listed below are T cell receptor beta chains from one sample, sequenced in a study of shared clonotypes between healthy human individuals. Produced via immunoSEQ multiplex PCR; TCRdb's table is partial and in-frame only. The table lists under 200,000 clones, approximately 92% of them singletons. The sequencing sample was made of naive CD4+ T cells sorted from blood. These receptors were taken from a woman aged 30 to 39 in good health. Each CDR3 is given with its conserved first and last residue. The D gene is left open where the match is weak. A clone size is listed for some rows: how often the clone was seen (once, few, many), or a class if it is expanded.

TRBV7-2	few	TRBJ2-7	.	TGTGCCAGCACCCGAGGGGCTGCCTACGAGCAGTACTTC	CASTRGAAYEQYF
TRBV28	.	TRBJ2-1	.	TGTGCCAGCAGTTTGCCGGCAAGCCCTAGAGAGCAGTTCTTC	CASSLPASPREQFF
TRBV6-1	.	TRBJ2-7	.	TGTGCCAGCAGTGAAGGGGGCCGGCAGGAGCAGTACTTC	CASSEGGRQEQYF
TRBV5-5	.	TRBJ2-7	.	TGTGCCAGCAACACCGGAGGACTACACGCGACGTCTGAGCAGTACTTC	CASNTGGLHATSEQYF
TRBV19	.	TRBJ2-7	TRBD1	TGTGCCAGTAGTGTACAACAGGGGGCAGGCGAGCAGTACTTC	CASSVQQGAGEQYF
TRBV19	.	TRBJ2-1	TRBD2	TGTGCCAGTAGTTGGACTAGCGGGAGAGGTAATGAGCAGTTCTTC	CASSWTSGRGNEQFF
TRBV28	.	TRBJ1-2	.	TGTGCCAGCTCAAAGGGAGGGGTTCTCTATGGCTACACCTTC	CASSKGGVLYGYTF
TRBV2	.	TRBJ1-3	.	TGTGCCAGCAACCAGAGACTGAGCTCTGGAAACACCATATATTTT	CASNQRLSSGNTIYF
TRBV28	.	TRBJ1-5	.	TGTGCCAGCATGGGGGGGTATAGCAATCAGCCCCAGCATTTT	CASMGGYSNQPQHF
TRBV28	.	TRBJ1-5	.	TGTGCCAGCAGGCTCCAGCGACGCAATCAGCCCCAGCATTTT	CASRLQRRNQPQHF
TRBV15	.	TRBJ2-1	.	TGTGCCACCAGCAGAGACGACCCCGCAGCAGGCTACAATGAGCAGTTCTTC	CATSRDDPAAGYNEQFF
TRBV5-1	.	TRBJ2-1	.	TGCGCCAGCAGCTTGGAGTCGGGGTTCGCGAATGAGCAGTTCTTC	CASSLESGFANEQFF
TRBV4-1	once	TRBJ2-1	.	TGCGCCAGCAGCTTACCTTACGGGGATGAGCAGTTCTTC	CASSLPYGDEQFF
TRBV19	.	TRBJ1-3	.	TGTGCCAGTAGTATACCGGGACGGGCCGACTCTGGAAACACCATATATTTT	CASSIPGRADSGNTIYF
TRBV18	.	TRBJ2-1	.	TGTGCCAGCTCACCTCAGAGGGATGAGCAGTTCTTC	CASSPQRDEQFF
TRBV19	.	TRBJ2-7	.	TGTGCCAGTAGTAGAGGGCCACGGGAGTACGAGCAGTACTTC	CASSRGPREYEQYF
TRBV5-1	.	TRBJ1-2	.	TGCGCCAGCAGCTTTACGGGGACCGGCGACTATGGCTACACCTTC	CASSFTGTGDYGYTF
TRBV7-8	.	TRBJ2-7	TRBD1	TGTGCCAGCAGCTACCGGGACAGGGACTACGAGCAGTACTTC	CASSYRDRDYEQYF
TRBV27	.	TRBJ2-5	.	TGTGCCAGCAGTTCTCTATCAGCGGACCAACAAGAGACCCAGTACTTC	CASSSLSADQQETQYF
TRBV27	.	TRBJ2-7	.	TGTGCCAGCAGTTTTAACAGACTCGCCTACGAGCAGTACTTC	CASSFNRLAYEQYF
TRBV19	.	TRBJ1-2	.	TGTGCCAGTAGTATTAGCAGATCTAACTATGGCTACACCTTC	CASSISRSNYGYTF
TRBV19	.	TRBJ1-3	.	TGTGCCACTAAGGGACACCACTCTGGAAACACCATATATTTT	CATKGHHSGNTIYF
TRBV4-1	.	TRBJ1-2	.	TGCGCCAGCAGCCAACCACCCTCAGGGATCTATGGCTACACCTTC	CASSQPPSGIYGYTF
TRBV11-2	.	TRBJ2-7	TRBD1	TGTGCCAGCAGCTTAGATGGGACAGGGATCACCTACGAGCAGTACTTC	CASSLDGTGITYEQYF
TRBV5-1	.	TRBJ1-1	.	TGCGCCAGCAGCTTGGCAGCCAACACTGAAGCTTTCTTT	CASSLAANTEAFF
TRBV28	.	TRBJ2-7	.	TGTGCCAGCAGCCGTACCGGGACCCCCAGCTCCTACGAGCAGTACTTC	CASSRTGTPSSYEQYF
TRBV28	.	TRBJ2-2	TRBD1	TGTGCCAGCAGCCTCGGGACAGGAAAGACCGGGGAGCTGTTTTTT	CASSLGTGKTGELFF
TRBV4-1	.	TRBJ2-3	.	TGCGCCAGCAGCCAAGTTGGGGTAGCAGATACGCAGTATTTT	CASSQVGVADTQYF
TRBV2	.	TRBJ2-7	.	TGTGCCAGCAGTTTCGCCGCCCTTGAGCAGTACTTC	CASSFAALEQYF
TRBV28	.	TRBJ2-5	TRBD1	TGTGCCAGCAGCGATAACAGGGGGGAACAAGAGACCCAGTACTTC	CASSDNRGEQETQYF
TRBV5-1	.	TRBJ1-3	TRBD1	TGCGCCAGCAGCATTGGACAGGGGGCTTCTGGAAACACCATATATTTT	CASSIGQGASGNTIYF
TRBV19	.	TRBJ1-5	TRBD1	TGTGCCAGTAGTCTTACAGGGGGCGCGGGTCAGCCCCAGCATTTT	CASSLTGGAGQPQHF
TRBV28	.	TRBJ1-1	.	TGTGCCAGCAGTTACTCGGGGCGGGTTTACACTGAAGCTTTCTTT	CASSYSGRVYTEAFF
TRBV28	.	TRBJ1-4	.	TGTGCCAGCAGTGCCTACGGGACGACACAAAAACTGTTTTTT	CASSAYGTTQKLFF
TRBV30	.	TRBJ1-1	.	TGTGCCGCGGGGGGCGTTGAAGCTTTCTTT	CAAGGVEAFF
TRBV27	.	TRBJ2-5	TRBD2	TGTGCCAGCAGCCCGACCTGGGGGGGAGGGCCGGAAGAGACCCAGTACTTC	CASSPTWGGGPEETQYF
TRBV7-2	.	TRBJ2-2	TRBD2	TGTGCCAGCAGTTTGACTAGCGGGAGTACCGGGGAGCTGTTTTTT	CASSLTSGSTGELFF
TRBV27	.	TRBJ1-2	.	TGTGCCAGCAGCCCGAGGTCACAGAGGAAAGGCTACACCTTC	CASSPRSQRKGYTF
TRBV5-1	.	TRBJ2-7	.	TGCGCCAGCAGCAAAGCACAGGGTACCTCCTACGAGCAGTACTTC	CASSKAQGTSYEQYF
TRBV5-1	.	TRBJ2-2	.	TGCGCCAGCAGCCGAAAAGACCGGGACACCGGGGAGCTGTTTTTT	CASSRKDRDTGELFF
TRBV5-4	.	TRBJ2-7	.	TGTGCCAGCGCCCTGGAGGGTCGGTCTGACGAGCAGTACTTC	CASALEGRSDEQYF
TRBV11-2	.	TRBJ1-1	TRBD1	TGTGCCAGCAGCTCGACCACCGGGACAGGGCCAGCTTTCTTT	CASSSTTGTGPAFF
TRBV5-1	.	TRBJ2-1	TRBD2	TGCGCCAGCAGCCAACCGGGACTAGGAAATGAGCAGTTCTTC	CASSQPGLGNEQFF
TRBV5-1	.	TRBJ1-2	TRBD1	TGCGCCAGCAGCTCACAGGGGGGCGCCGCAAATGGCTACACCTTC	CASSSQGGAANGYTF
TRBV10-3	.	TRBJ2-1	TRBD2	TGTGCCATCAGTGAGACCAAACTAGCGGGATCTTTCAATGAGCAGTTCTTC	CAISETKLAGSFNEQFF
TRBV29-1	.	TRBJ2-3	.	TGCAGCGTTGCCCCGAGCGGCACAGATACGCAGTATTTT	CSVAPSGTDTQYF
TRBV5-1	once	TRBJ1-1	TRBD1	TGCGCCAGCAGCTTGGAAGGACAGGGGTTGGCTGAAGCTTTCTTT	CASSLEGQGLAEAFF
TRBV5-4	.	TRBJ2-7	.	TGTGCCAGCAGCCCGGACGCGAATTCCTACGAGCAGTACTTC	CASSPDANSYEQYF
TRBV5-1	.	TRBJ2-7	.	TGCGCCAGCAGCTTGCGGACTGAAACCTACGAGCAGTACTTC	CASSLRTETYEQYF
TRBV5-1	.	TRBJ2-1	.	TGCGCCAGCAGCCTGGGGCTAGTTTCGGATGAGCAGTTCTTC	CASSLGLVSDEQFF
TRBV19	.	TRBJ1-2	TRBD1	TGTGCCAGTAACCCCGGACAGGGGAACTATGGCTACACCTTC	CASNPGQGNYGYTF
TRBV28	.	TRBJ1-2	.	TGTGCCAGCAGTACAGGAACGGGGGTTGGAGGCTACACCTTC	CASSTGTGVGGYTF
TRBV19	.	TRBJ1-4	TRBD1	TGTGCCAGTATGGTTCCCGACAGGGGGCAGGAAAAACTGTTTTTT	CASMVPDRGQEKLFF